The TCR beta chain under discussion was sequenced for a study of identical twins. Study-wide findings and caveats: Abundant beta clonotypes from cord blood had fewer insertions, unlike memory repertoires, which showed none.

TCRdb ran MiXCR on the 5' RACE reads and lists one entry per CDR3 protein. Of 1.5 million to 2 million distinct CDR3 sequences in the sample, roughly 35% were seen once. This clonotype was observed a few times. Its antigen is unidentified. This CDR3 has 17 residues. J gave up 4 bases and V 5 bases, and 10 bases lay outside the gene matches. Per the germline V gene, CDR1 is MNHGY and CDR2 is SVAAGI. The sequenced sample consisted of cord blood. The chain uses TRBV6-9 and TRBJ2-1; the match to TRBD1 covers 11 bases. This TCR was sampled from a newborn girl in good health. CDR3: CASSHEIRDRGYNEQFF. The CDR3, as DNA: TGTGCCAGCAGTCACGAAATCCGGGACAGGGGGTACAATGAGCAGTTCTTC.